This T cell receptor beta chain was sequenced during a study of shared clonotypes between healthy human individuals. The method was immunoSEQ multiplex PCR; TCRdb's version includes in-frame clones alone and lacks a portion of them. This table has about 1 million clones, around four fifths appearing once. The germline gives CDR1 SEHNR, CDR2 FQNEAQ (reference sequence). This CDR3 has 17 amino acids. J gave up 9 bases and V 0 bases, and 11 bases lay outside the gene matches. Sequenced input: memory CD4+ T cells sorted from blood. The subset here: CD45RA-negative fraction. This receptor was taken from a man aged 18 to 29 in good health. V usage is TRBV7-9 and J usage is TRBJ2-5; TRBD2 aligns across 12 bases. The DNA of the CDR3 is TGTGCCAGCAGCTTAGCGGGACTAGCGGGTGGACGCGGGGCCCAGTACTTC. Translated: CASSLAGLAGGRGAQYF.